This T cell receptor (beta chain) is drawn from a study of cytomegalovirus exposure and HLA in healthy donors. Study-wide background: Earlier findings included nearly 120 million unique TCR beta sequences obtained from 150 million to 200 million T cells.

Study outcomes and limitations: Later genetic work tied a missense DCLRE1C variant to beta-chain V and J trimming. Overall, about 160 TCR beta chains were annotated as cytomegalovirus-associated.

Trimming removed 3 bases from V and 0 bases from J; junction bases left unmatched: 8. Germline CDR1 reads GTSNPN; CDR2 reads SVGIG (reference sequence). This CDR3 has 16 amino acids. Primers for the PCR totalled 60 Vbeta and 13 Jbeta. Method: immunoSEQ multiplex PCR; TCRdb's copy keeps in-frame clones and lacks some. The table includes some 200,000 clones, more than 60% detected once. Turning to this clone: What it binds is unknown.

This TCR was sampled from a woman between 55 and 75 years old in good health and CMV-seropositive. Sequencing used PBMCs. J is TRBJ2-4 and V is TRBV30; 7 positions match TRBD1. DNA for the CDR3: TGTGCCTGGAGCGACGGGACAGCTCTAGCCAAAAACATTCAGTACTTC. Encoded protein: CAWSDGTALAKNIQYF.